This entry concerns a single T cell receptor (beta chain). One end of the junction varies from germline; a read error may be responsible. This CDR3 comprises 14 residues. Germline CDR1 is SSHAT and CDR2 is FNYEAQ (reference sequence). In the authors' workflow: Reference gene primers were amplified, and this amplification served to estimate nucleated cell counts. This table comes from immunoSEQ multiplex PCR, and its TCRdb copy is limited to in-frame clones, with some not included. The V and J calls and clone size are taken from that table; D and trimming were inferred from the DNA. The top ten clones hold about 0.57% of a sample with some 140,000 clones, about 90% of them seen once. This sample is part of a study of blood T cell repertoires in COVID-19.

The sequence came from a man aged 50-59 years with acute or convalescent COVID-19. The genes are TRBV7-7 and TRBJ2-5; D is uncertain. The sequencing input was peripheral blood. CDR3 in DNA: TGTGCTAGCAGCTTACACGCCGGCCAAGAGACCCAGTACTTC. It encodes CASSLHAGQETQYF.